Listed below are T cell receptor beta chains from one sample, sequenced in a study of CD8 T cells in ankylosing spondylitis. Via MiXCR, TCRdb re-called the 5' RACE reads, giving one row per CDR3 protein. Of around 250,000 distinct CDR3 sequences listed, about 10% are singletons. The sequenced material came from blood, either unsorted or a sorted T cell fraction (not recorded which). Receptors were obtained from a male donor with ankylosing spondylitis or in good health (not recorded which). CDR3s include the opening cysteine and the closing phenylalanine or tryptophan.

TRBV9,CASSVQAGTQYF
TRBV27,CASSLGGKEAFF
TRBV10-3,CAISDRDRGNQPQHF
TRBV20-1,CSARGHTVSYNEQFF
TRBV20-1,CSARGPEYGEQYF
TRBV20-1,CSAPGDNTDTQYF
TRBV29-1,CSVAGRGLTSLGTDTQYF
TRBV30,CAWSISTGDQPQHF
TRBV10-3,CAISESGPNYGYTF
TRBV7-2,CASSPGGVRANYGYTF
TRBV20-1,CSAYGGSSYEQYF
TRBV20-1,CSARGLAAYEQYF
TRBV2,CASSADWGEQFF
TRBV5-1,CASSSQFGPNTGELFF
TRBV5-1,CASSFGDRDEQYF